The 21 T cell receptor beta chains below all came from one sample that was sequenced in a study of identifying expanded T cells in peripheral blood. Measured with immunoSEQ multiplex PCR; TCRdb has only the in-frame clones, and not every one. The data contain approximately 100,000 clones, 87% of them singletons. Sequencing was done on a sample of blood. The receptors here all came from a person aged 18 to 70 in good health.

The chain couples TRBV6-1 to TRBJ2-2; D remains unclear. Per the germline V gene, CDR1 is MNHNS and CDR2 is SASEGT. The CDR3 has 11 amino acids. V lost 6 bases and J lost 4, with 3 bases in between. The CDR3 loop is CASRVTGELFF. The DNA of the CDR3 is TGTGCCAGCAGAGTCACCGGGGAGCTGTTTTTT.

This clone was observed a single time. The chain is built from TRBV28 and TRBJ1-2, with TRBD1 matching over 7 bases. The junction had 10 bases not matched to a gene; V was cut back by 7 bases and J by 8 bases. Looked up from germline, CDR1 is MDHEN and CDR2 is SYDVKM. The CDR3 runs to 13 residues. The CDR3 sequence: CASTTRGRDGYTF. Here the CDR3 DNA reads TGTGCCAGCACCACCAGGGGGAGGGACGGCTACACCTTC.

The rearrangement uses TRBV7-9 and TRBJ2-6; weak D call: TRBD2 (6 bases). The CDR3 runs 15 residues. Germline V gene sequence: CDR1 SEHNR, CDR2 FQNEAQ (reference sequence). Trimming took off 5 bases at V and 0 bases at J, with 8 bases between the two ends. CDR3 nucleotide sequence: TGTGCCAGCAGCGGGGGGTCCTCTGGGGCCAACGTCCTGACTTTC. Translating it yields CASSGGSSGANVLTF.

Here the CDR3 DNA reads TGTGCCAGTAGTATTGACGGGGGGGATTACAATGAGCAGTTCTTC. It specifies CASSIDGGDYNEQFF. This rearrangement joins TRBV19 to TRBJ2-1; 8 bases are shared with TRBD2. Germline trimming cut 3 bases from V and 4 bases from J; bases unmatched to any gene: 5. This CDR3 spans 15 amino acids. The V gene's germline CDR1 is LNHDA and CDR2 SQIVND (reference sequence).

This chain connects TRBV25-1 to TRBJ2-7; 7 bases match TRBD1. CDR3 length: 15 amino acids. Trimming cost V 4 bases and J 4 bases; bases outside gene matches: 10. Germline V CDR1 and CDR2: MGHDK, SYGVNS. The CDR3 region is CASSAKTGYPYEQYF. As DNA, the CDR3 is TGTGCCAGCAGTGCCAAGACAGGGTATCCTTACGAGCAGTACTTC.

This chain connects TRBV30 to TRBJ1-2; D is undetermined. The CDR3 is 14 residues long. CDR1 is GTSNPN, CDR2 SVGIG, per germline (reference sequence). Trimming stripped 0 bases from V and 4 bases from J, with 12 bases between. This chain's CDR3 is CAWSVRRNVYGYTF. The CDR3 DNA is TGTGCCTGGAGTGTAAGGAGGAATGTCTATGGCTACACCTTC.

This chain joins TRBV7-2 and TRBJ1-1; D is undetermined. The germline gives CDR1 SGHTA, CDR2 FQGNSA. This CDR3 comprises 13 residues. Trimming took off 2 bases at V and 1 base at J, with 5 bases between the two ends. This CDR3 is CASSLNENTEAFF. In DNA form, the CDR3 reads TGTGCCAGCAGCTTAAATGAGAACACTGAAGCTTTCTTT.

The chain links TRBV4-1 to TRBJ2-1; 15 bases are a match to TRBD2. This CDR3 has 16 amino acids. Germline trimming cut 4 bases from V and 10 bases from J; bases unmatched to any gene: 8. Germline-derived CDR1 and CDR2 are MGHRA and YSYEKL. Written as DNA, the CDR3 is TGCGCCAGCAGCCGTCCTGGACTAGCGGGGGGGCACGAGCAGTTCTTC. It translates to CASSRPGLAGGHEQFF.

The chain couples TRBV6-5 to TRBJ2-7; TRBD1 matches at 8 bases. V was clipped by 2 bases and J by 4 bases; unmatched bases: 1. CDR1 MNHEY and CDR2 SVGAGI come from the germline V gene. The CDR3 extends over 13 amino acids. As DNA, the CDR3 is TGTGCCAGCAGTTACGGGACAGGTTACGAGCAGTACTTC. Translating gives CASSYGTGYEQYF.

This chain links TRBV7-9 with TRBJ1-3, with D perhaps TRBD1 (5 bases). Germline loops: CDR1 SEHNR, CDR2 FQNEAQ (reference sequence). The length of the CDR3 is 15 residues. The germline V and J ends were trimmed by 8 bases and 2 bases, with 16 bases remaining between them. CDR3 DNA sequence: TGTGCCAGCCTGGACACCCCCTCCACTGGAAACACCATATATTTT. The encoded protein is CASLDTPSTGNTIYF.

V is TRBV7-6 and J is TRBJ1-2; D may be TRBD1 (5 bases). This CDR3 is 14 amino acids long. Germline-derived CDR1 and CDR2 are SGHVS and FNYEAQ. V was clipped by 0 bases and J by 8 bases, with 13 bases between them. CDR3 coding DNA: TGTGCCAGCAGCTTAGCGGGGGGAAGTCGGGGCTACACCTTC. Protein: CASSLAGGSRGYTF.

This clone occurred a few times. The chain combines TRBV19 with TRBJ1-6, with a tentative D call TRBD1 (5 bases). Trimming took 3 bases from V and 9 from J, leaving 9 bases between them. The length of the CDR3 is 13 residues. Germline CDR1 LNHDA, CDR2 SQIVND (reference sequence). CDR3: CASSIVGTSPLHF. CDR3 nucleotide sequence: TGTGCCAGTAGTATTGTCGGGACTTCACCCCTCCACTTT.

The V and J genes are TRBV7-6 and TRBJ1-4; 8 bases line up with TRBD1. In germline, CDR1 is SGHVS, CDR2 FNYEAQ. With 5 bases clipped from V and 7 bases from J, the junction kept 12 bases outside the gene matches. This CDR3 has 16 amino acids. CDR3 nucleotide sequence: TGTGCCAGCAGCGAACCTCCGGACAGGGAAGGTGAAAAACTGTTTTTT. Its protein product is CASSEPPDREGEKLFF.

The V gene is TRBV7-2, the J gene TRBJ1-2; D not resolved. Trimming took off 1 base at V and 4 bases at J, with 10 bases between the two ends. CDR1 and CDR2 (germline): SGHTA, FQGNSA. This CDR3 has 14 amino acids. The CDR3 coding sequence is TGTGCCAGCAGCTTAGGTGGCCGGCTCTATGGCTACACCTTC. It encodes CASSLGGRLYGYTF.

The chain recombines TRBV7-8 with TRBJ2-5, with a tentative D call TRBD2 (6 bases). Trimming cost V 8 bases and J 5 bases, with 9 bases left between them. The CDR3 covers 11 residues. Germline lookup yields CDR1 SGHVS and CDR2 FQNEAQ. The CDR3 here is CASGAGETQYF. The CDR3 region has the DNA TGTGCCAGCGGGGCGGGGGAGACCCAGTACTTC.

The J gene is TRBJ2-3, the V gene TRBV12-5; D is perhaps TRBD1 (5 bases). Germline V gives CDR1 LGHNT, CDR2 FRNRAP. This CDR3 has 15 amino acids. Trimming cost V 4 bases and J 8 bases, with 19 bases left between them. The CDR3 is CASGSLGGARGTQYF. DNA of the CDR3: TGTGCTAGTGGTTCGCTGGGTGGGGCTCGCGGTACGCAGTATTTT.

CDR3 sequence (DNA): TGTGCCAGCAGCGTAGGTGGCGGGGGGTACGAGCAGTACTTC. Protein sequence: CASSVGGGGYEQYF. This rearrangement joins TRBV9 to TRBJ2-7; 8 bases align to TRBD2. Per the germline V gene, CDR1 is SGDLS and CDR2 is YYNGEE. With V trimmed by 0 bases and J by 4 bases, 3 bases remained unmatched. The CDR3 length is 14 residues.

DNA for the CDR3: TGTGCCAGCAGCCCGGGGGCCGAGACCCAGTACTTC. Encoded protein: CASSPGAETQYF. J is TRBJ2-5 and V is TRBV5-6; D possibly uses TRBD1 or TRBD2 (6 bases each). The V and J ends lost 4 bases and 5 bases respectively, with 9 bases between them. In germline, CDR1 is SGHDT, CDR2 YYEEEE. There are 12 residues in the CDR3. The whole variable domain, filled in from reference TRBV5-6 and TRBJ2-5, reads DAGVTQSPTHLIKTRGQQVTLRCSPKSGHDTVSWYQQALGQGPQFIFQYYEEEERQRGNFPDRFSGHQFPNYSSELNVNALLLGDSALYLCASSPGAETQYFGPGTRLLVL.

The V call is TRBV4-3, the J call TRBJ2-5; possibly TRBD1 or TRBD2 for D (5 bases each). Trimming cost V 5 bases and J 4 bases, with 14 bases left between them. The CDR3 is made up of 14 amino acids. Germline V CDR1 and CDR2: LGHNA, YSLEER. The CDR3 spells CASSTGAGGETQYF. In nucleotides, the CDR3 is TGCGCCAGCAGCACCGGGGCAGGCGGAGAGACCCAGTACTTC.

This rearrangement joins TRBV28 to TRBJ1-3; D remains ambiguous. Germline V gene sequence: CDR1 MDHEN, CDR2 SYDVKM. The CDR3 contains 17 residues. The V end lost 6 bases, the J end lost 0 bases, and 18 bases lay between the germline ends. CDR3 in amino acids: CASSFLPGPPSGNTIYF. For the CDR3, the DNA is TGTGCCAGCAGCTTCCTCCCCGGACCCCCCTCTGGAAACACCATATATTTT.

The chain carries TRBV7-9 and TRBJ1-1; D gene uncertain. The length of the CDR3 is 15 residues. CDR1 is SEHNR and CDR2 is FQNEAQ in the germline V gene (reference sequence). V shed 8 bases and J shed 1 base, with 17 bases lying between them. The CDR3 reads CASRSEGPGNTEAFF. DNA of the CDR3: TGTGCCAGCCGGTCGGAGGGCCCTGGGAACACTGAAGCTTTCTTT.